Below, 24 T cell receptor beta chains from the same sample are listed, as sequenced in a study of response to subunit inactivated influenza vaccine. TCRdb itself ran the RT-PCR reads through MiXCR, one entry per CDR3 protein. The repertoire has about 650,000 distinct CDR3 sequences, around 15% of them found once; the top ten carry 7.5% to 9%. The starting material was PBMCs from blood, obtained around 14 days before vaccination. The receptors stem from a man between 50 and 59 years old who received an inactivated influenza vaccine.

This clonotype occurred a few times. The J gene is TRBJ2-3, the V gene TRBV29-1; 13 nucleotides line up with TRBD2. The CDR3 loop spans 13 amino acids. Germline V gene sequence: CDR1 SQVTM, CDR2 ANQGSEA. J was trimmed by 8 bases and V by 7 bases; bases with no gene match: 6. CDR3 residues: CSAQGLAGVTQYF. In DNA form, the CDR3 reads TGCAGCGCCCAAGGACTAGCGGGAGTTACGCAGTATTTT.

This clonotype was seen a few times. The CDR3 sequence: CASSEQRGGAPNEQFF. The CDR3 DNA is TGTGCCAGCAGTGAACAGCGGGGGGGAGCCCCCAATGAGCAGTTCTTC. The V call is TRBV2, the J call TRBJ2-1; 10 bases are a match to TRBD2. Trimming cost V 2 bases and J 6 bases; bases outside gene matches: 7. The length of the CDR3 is 16 residues. CDR1 is SNHLY, CDR2 FYNNEI, per germline.

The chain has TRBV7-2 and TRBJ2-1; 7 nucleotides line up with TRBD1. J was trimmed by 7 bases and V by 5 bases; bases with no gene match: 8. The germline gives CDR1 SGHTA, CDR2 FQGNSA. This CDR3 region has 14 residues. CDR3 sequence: CASSVKQGQNEQFF. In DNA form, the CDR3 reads TGTGCCAGCAGCGTGAAACAGGGGCAAAATGAGCAGTTCTTC.

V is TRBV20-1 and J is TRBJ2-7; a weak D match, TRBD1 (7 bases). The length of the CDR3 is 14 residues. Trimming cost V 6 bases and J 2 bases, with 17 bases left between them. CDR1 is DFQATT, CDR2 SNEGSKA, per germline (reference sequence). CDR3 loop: CSADPRGATYEQYF. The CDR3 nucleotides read TGCAGTGCCGATCCCAGGGGGGCAACCTACGAGCAGTACTTC.

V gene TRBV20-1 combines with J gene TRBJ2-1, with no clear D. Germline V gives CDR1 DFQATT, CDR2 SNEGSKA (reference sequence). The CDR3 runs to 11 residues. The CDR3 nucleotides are TGCAGCGTCAACTTTTCCAATGAGCAGTTCTTC. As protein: CSVNFSNEQFF.

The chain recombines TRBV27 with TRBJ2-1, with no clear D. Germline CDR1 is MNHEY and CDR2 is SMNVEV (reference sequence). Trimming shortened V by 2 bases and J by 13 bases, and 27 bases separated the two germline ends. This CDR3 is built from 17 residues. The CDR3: CASSLVRNHFRCQVQFF. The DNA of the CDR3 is TGTGCCAGCAGTTTAGTCCGCAACCACTTCCGCTGTCAAGTCCAGTTCTTC.

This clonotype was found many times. In DNA form, the CDR3 reads TGTGCCAGCAGCCCTTCAGGACAGAACACCGGGGAGCTGTTTTTT. Encoded protein: CASSPSGQNTGELFF. The chain employs TRBV5-5 and TRBJ2-2, with a tentative D call TRBD1 (5 bases). Germline V CDR1 and CDR2: SGHKS, YYEKEE (reference sequence). The V gene lost 4 bases and the J gene lost 1 base, with 11 bases spanning the gap. The CDR3 is made up of 15 amino acids.

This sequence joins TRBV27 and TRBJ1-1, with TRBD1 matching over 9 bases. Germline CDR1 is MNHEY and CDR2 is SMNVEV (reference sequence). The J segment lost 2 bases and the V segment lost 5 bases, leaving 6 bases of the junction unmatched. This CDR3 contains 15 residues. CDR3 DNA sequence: TGTGCCAGCAGTCCCCAGGGACAGGGTAACACTGAAGCTTTCTTT. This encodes CASSPQGQGNTEAFF.

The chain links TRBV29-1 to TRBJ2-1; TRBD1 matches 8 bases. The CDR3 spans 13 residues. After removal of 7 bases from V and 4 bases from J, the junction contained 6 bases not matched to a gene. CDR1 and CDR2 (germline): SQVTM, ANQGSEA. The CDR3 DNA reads TGCAGCGCCTGGGACAGGAGATACAATGAGCAGTTCTTC. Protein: CSAWDRRYNEQFF.

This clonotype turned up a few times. CDR3 bases: TGTGCCTCAGCGGCGAACTACGAGCAGTACTTC. Protein sequence: CASAANYEQYF. The chain has TRBV10-3 and TRBJ2-7; a weak D match, TRBD2 (5 bases). There are 11 residues in the CDR3. Germline lookup yields CDR1 ENHRY and CDR2 SYGVKD. V was trimmed by 11 bases and J by 3 bases, leaving 11 bases between them.

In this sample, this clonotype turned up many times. The CDR3 is CASSEGRISYNEQFF. The DNA of the CDR3 is TGTGCCAGCAGCGAAGGGAGGATATCCTACAATGAGCAGTTCTTC. V gene TRBV14 combines with J gene TRBJ2-1; tentative D call: TRBD2 (6 bases). CDR1 and CDR2 (germline): SGHDN, FVKESK. The CDR3 has 15 residues. The ends were cut back, 5 bases at V and 1 base at J, with 12 bases in the middle.

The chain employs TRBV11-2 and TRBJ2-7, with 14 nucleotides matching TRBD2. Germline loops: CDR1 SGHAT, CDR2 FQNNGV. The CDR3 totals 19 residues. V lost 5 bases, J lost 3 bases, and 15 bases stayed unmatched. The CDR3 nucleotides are TGTGCCAGCAGCCTTATATCCGGGACTAGCGGGGGAGAGTTCTACGAGCAGTACTTC. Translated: CASSLISGTSGGEFYEQYF.

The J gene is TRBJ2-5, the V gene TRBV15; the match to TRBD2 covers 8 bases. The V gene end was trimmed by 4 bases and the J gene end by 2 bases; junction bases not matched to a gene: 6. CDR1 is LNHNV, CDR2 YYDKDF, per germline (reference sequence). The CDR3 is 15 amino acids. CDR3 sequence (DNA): TGTGCCACCAGCACTGGGGCGGGGGGTCAAGAGACCCAGTACTTC. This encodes CATSTGAGGQETQYF. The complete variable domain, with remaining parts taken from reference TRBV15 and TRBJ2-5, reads DAMVIQNPRYQVTQFGKPVTLSCSQTLNHNVMYWYQQKSSQAPKLLFHYYDKDFNNEADTPDNFQSRRPNTSFCFLDIRSPGLGDTAMYLCATSTGAGGQETQYFGPGTRLLVL.

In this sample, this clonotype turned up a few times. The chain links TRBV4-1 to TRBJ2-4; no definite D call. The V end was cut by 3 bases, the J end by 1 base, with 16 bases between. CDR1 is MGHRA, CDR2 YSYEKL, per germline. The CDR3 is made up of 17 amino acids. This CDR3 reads CASSHLGPYGAKNIQYF. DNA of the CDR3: TGCGCCAGCAGCCACCTTGGGCCCTACGGGGCCAAAAACATTCAGTACTTC.

The CDR3 DNA follows: TGTGCCAGCAGCCCCCGGACTAGCATGGCAGATACGCAGTATTTT. Amino acid sequence: CASSPRTSMADTQYF. The V gene is TRBV7-6, the J gene TRBJ2-3; TRBD2 matches 8 bases. The CDR3 spans 15 residues. Germline values: CDR1 SGHVS, CDR2 FNYEAQ. V dropped 5 bases and J dropped 4; count of bases not matched to a gene: 8.

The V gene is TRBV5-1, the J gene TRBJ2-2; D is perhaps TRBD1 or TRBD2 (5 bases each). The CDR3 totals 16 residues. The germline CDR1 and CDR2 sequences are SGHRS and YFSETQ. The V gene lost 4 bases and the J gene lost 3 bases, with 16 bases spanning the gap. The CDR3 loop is CASSTRDRGYTGELFF. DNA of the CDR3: TGCGCCAGCAGCACAAGGGACCGGGGATACACCGGGGAGCTGTTTTTT. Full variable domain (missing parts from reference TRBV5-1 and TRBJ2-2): KAGVTQTPRYLIKTRGQQVTLSCSPISGHRSVSWYQQTPGQGLQFLFEYFSETQRNKGNFPGRFSGRQFSNSRSEMNVSTLELGDSALYLCASSTRDRGYTGELFFGEGSRLTVL.

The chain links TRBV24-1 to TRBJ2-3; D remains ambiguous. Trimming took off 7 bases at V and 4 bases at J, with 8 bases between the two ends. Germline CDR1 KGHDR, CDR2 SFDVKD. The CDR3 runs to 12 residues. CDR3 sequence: CATSQLPDTQYF. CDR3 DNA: TGTGCCACCAGCCAACTACCAGATACGCAGTATTTT.

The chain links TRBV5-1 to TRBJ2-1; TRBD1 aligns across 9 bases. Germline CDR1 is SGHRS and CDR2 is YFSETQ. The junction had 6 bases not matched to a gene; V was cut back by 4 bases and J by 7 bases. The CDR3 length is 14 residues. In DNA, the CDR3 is TGCGCCAGCAGCATAAGACAGGGGGGGAATGAGCAGTTCTTC. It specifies CASSIRQGGNEQFF. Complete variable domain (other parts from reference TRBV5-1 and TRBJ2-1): KAGVTQTPRYLIKTRGQQVTLSCSPISGHRSVSWYQQTPGQGLQFLFEYFSETQRNKGNFPGRFSGRQFSNSRSEMNVSTLELGDSALYLCASSIRQGGNEQFFGPGTRLTVL.

The CDR3 nucleotides read TGCGCCAGCAGCCGAAACCTAGCGCTCCAAGAGACCCAGTACTTC. The encoded protein is CASSRNLALQETQYF. The rearrangement joins TRBV5-1 to TRBJ2-5; possibly TRBD2 for D (6 bases). The CDR3 is 15 residues long. The germline CDR1 and CDR2 sequences are SGHRS and YFSETQ. The germline V and J ends were trimmed by 4 bases and 1 base, with 14 bases remaining between them.

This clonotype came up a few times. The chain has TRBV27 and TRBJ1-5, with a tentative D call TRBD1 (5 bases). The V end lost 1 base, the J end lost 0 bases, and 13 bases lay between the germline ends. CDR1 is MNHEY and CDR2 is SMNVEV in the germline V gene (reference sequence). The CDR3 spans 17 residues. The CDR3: CASSLYQGTDSNQPQHF. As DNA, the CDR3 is TGTGCCAGCAGTTTATATCAGGGTACTGATAGCAATCAGCCCCAGCATTTT.

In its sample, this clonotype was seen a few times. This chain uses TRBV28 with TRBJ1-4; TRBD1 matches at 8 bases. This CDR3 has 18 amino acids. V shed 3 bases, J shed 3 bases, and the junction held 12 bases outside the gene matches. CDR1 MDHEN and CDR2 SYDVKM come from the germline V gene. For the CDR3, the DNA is TGTGCCAGCAGTTTGCGGGTTGCAGGGGGCGCATCTAATGAAAAACTGTTTTTT. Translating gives CASSLRVAGGASNEKLFF.

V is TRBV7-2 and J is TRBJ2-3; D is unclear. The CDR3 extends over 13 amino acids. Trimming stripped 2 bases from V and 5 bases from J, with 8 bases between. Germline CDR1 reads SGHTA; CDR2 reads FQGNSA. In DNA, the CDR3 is TGTGCCAGCAGCTTATTACCACAAGATACGCAGTATTTT. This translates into CASSLLPQDTQYF.

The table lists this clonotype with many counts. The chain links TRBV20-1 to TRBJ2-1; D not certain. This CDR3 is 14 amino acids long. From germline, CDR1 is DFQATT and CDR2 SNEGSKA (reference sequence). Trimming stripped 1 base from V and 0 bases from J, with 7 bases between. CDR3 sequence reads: CSARGVRSYNEQFF. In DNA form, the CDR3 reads TGCAGTGCTAGAGGGGTCCGCTCCTACAATGAGCAGTTCTTC.

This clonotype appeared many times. The CDR3 nucleotides read TGTGCCAGCAGTGGGGGGACTAGCAGTTACAATGAGCAGTTCTTC. Its protein is CASSGGTSSYNEQFF. The V gene is TRBV2, the J gene TRBJ2-1, with 9 bases that match TRBD2. J gave up 4 bases and V 4 bases, and 5 bases lay outside the gene matches. Germline assignment: CDR1 SNHLY and CDR2 FYNNEI. This CDR3 is 15 amino acids long.